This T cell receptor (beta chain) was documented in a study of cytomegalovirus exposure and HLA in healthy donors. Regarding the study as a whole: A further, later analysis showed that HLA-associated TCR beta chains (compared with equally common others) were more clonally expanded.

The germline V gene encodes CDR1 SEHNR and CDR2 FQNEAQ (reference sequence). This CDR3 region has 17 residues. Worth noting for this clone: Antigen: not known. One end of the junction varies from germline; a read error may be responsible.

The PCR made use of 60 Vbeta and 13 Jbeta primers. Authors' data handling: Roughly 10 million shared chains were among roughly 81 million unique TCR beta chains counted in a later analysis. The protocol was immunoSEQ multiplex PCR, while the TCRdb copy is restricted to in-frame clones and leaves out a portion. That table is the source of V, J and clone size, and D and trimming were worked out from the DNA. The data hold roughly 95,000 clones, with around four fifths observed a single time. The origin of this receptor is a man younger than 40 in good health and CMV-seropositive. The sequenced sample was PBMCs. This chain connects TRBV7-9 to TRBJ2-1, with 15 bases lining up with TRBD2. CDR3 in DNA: TGTTCCAGCAGCCCGCGATCCGGGACTAGCGGGAGGAATGAGCAGTTCTTC. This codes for CSSSPRSGTSGRNEQFF. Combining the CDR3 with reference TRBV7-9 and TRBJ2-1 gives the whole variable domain DTGVSQNPRHKITKRGQNVTFRCDPISEHNRLYWYRQTLGQGPEFLTYFQNEAQLEKSRLLSDRFSAERPKGSFSTLEIQRTEQGDSAMYLCSSSPRSGTSGRNEQFFGPGTRLTVL.